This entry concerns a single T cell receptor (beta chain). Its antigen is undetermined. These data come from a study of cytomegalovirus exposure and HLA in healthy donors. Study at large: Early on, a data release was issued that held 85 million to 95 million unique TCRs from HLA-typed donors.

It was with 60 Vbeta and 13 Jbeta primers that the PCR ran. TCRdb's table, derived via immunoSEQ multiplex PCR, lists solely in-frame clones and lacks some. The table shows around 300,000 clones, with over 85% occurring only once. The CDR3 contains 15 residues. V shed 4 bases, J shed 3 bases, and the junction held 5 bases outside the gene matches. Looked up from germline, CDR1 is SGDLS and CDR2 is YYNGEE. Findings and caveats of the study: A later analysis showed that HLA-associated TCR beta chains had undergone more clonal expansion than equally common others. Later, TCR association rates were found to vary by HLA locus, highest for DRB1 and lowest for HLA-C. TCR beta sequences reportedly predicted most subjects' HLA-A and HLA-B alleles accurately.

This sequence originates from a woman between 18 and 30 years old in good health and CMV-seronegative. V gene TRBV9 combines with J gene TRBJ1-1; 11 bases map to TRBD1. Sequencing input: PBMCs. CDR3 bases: TGTGCCAGCAGCCTTTGGACAGGGGGCGACACTGAAGCTTTCTTT. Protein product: CASSLWTGGDTEAFF.